These 5 T cell receptor beta chains originate from one sample sequenced in a study of identical twins. TCRdb ran MiXCR on the 5' RACE reads and lists one entry per CDR3 protein. The table has around 480,000 distinct CDR3 sequences, roughly an eighth seen once. These data were likewise used in another study, on yellow fever vaccine responses in identical twins.

Input material: CD4+ T cells sorted from blood. The receptors were sampled from a woman aged 18-29 years in good health.

This sequence joins TRBV24-1 and TRBJ2-3; perhaps D is TRBD1 or TRBD2 (6 bases each). Trimming stripped 6 bases from V and 5 bases from J, with 11 bases between. CDR1 KGHDR and CDR2 SFDVKD come from the germline V gene. The CDR3 sequence is 13 residues long. The CDR3 loop reads CATSRGGLDTQYF. The CDR3 DNA sequence: TGTGCCACCAGTAGAGGGGGGTTAGATACGCAGTATTTT.

This chain uses TRBV7-2 with TRBJ2-3; 9 nucleotides match TRBD1. Trimming removed 2 bases from V and 3 bases from J; junction bases left unmatched: 3. The CDR3 sequence is 15 residues long. The germline CDR1 and CDR2 sequences are SGHTA and FQGNSA. The CDR3 nucleotides read TGTGCCAGCAGCTTAAGGACAGGGGAGACAGATACGCAGTATTTT. Its translation is CASSLRTGETDTQYF.

In its sample, this clonotype was seen many times. The gene calls are TRBV29-1 and TRBJ2-1; 9 bases are a match to TRBD2. This CDR3 comprises 14 residues. CDR1 SQVTM and CDR2 ANQGSEA come from the germline V gene. V lost 8 bases and J lost 7; bases outside the gene matches: 12. Here the CDR3 DNA reads TGCAGCATGACACTAGCGGGCCCTGGGAATGAGCAGTTCTTC. It encodes CSMTLAGPGNEQFF.

This clonotype has ten or more counts. This rearrangement joins TRBV2 to TRBJ2-5, with D tentatively TRBD2 (6 bases). The CDR3 has 13 amino acids. Looked up from germline, CDR1 is SNHLY and CDR2 is FYNNEI. With 4 bases removed from V and 4 bases from J, the gap between germline ends came to 10 bases. CDR3 coding DNA: TGTGCCAGCAGTGCGACTAGTCCAGAGACCCAGTACTTC. Its protein is CASSATSPETQYF.

The table lists this clonotype with a few counts. The V gene is TRBV29-1, the J gene TRBJ2-5; TRBD1 agrees at 7 bases. Germline V gene data show CDR1 as SQVTM and CDR2 as ANQGSEA. The CDR3 spans 13 residues. The junction had 7 bases not matched to a gene; V was cut back by 4 bases and J by 5 bases. The chain's CDR3 is CSVGQGDRETQYF. CDR3 bases: TGCAGCGTTGGACAGGGTGATAGGGAGACCCAGTACTTC.